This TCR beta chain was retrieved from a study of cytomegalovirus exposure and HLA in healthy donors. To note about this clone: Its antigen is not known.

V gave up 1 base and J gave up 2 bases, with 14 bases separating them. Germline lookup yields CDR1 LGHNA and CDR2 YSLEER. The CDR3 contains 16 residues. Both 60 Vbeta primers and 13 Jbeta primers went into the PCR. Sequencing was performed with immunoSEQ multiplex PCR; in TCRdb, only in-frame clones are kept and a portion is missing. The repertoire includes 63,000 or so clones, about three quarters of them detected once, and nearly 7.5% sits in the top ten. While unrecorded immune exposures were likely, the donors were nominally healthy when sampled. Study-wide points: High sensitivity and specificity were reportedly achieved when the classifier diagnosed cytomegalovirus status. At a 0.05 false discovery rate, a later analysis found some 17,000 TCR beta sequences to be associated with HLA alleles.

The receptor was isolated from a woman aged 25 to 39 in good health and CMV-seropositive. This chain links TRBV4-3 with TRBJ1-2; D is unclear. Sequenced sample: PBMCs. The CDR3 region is CASSQGILERNYGYTF. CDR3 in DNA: TGCGCCAGCAGCCAAGGAATACTCGAGCGGAACTATGGCTACACCTTC.